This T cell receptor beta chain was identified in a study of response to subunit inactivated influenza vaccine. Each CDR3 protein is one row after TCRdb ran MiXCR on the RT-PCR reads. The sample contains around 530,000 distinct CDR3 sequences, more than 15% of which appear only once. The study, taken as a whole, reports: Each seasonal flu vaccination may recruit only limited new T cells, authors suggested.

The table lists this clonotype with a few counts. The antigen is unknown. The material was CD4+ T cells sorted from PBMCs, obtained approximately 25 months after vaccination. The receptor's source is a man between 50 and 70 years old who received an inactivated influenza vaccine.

CDR3: CSASPGGLANPYGYTF. The CDR3 DNA is TGCAGTGCTAGTCCGGGGGGCCTCGCCAACCCATATGGCTACACCTTC. The chain couples TRBV20-1 to TRBJ1-2; the D gene is possibly TRBD1 (6 bases). This CDR3 has 16 amino acids. The V gene's germline CDR1 is DFQATT and CDR2 SNEGSKA (reference sequence). V was trimmed by 3 bases and J by 5 bases, leaving 22 bases between them.